This T cell receptor beta chain was retrieved from a study of siplizumab effects on memory and regulatory T cells. Whole-study findings and limits: Proliferating siplizumab-cultured Tregs lacked confirmed suppressive function. Significantly reduced by siplizumab was the cumulative frequency of alloreactive sequences, namely those traceable to unstimulated CD4+ memory cells. An assignable phenotype, naive or memory, was missing from roughly 80-95% of proliferating CD4+ or CD8+ clones. Naive T cells were seen as more diverse than memory cells and as major alloresponse contributors.

Germline CDR1 MNHNY, CDR2 SVGAGI (reference sequence). This CDR3 region has 14 residues. J gave up 0 bases and V 4 bases, and 1 base lay outside the gene matches. Measured with immunoSEQ multiplex PCR; TCRdb has only the in-frame clones, and not every one. The table shows more than 90,000 clones, with about nine tenths occurring only once. With regard to this clone: Its antigen is currently unknown.

The receptor was isolated from a human donor in good health. The chain has TRBV6-6 and TRBJ1-1; 8 bases line up with TRBD1. The material sequenced was non-Treg CD4+ T cells sorted from blood. CDR3 in DNA: TGTGCCAGCAGTTTGACAGGGGTGAACACTGAAGCTTTCTTT. Encoded protein: CASSLTGVNTEAFF.